Sequencing of this TCR beta chain was carried out in a study of T cell responses to AZD1222 COVID-19 vaccine. Study-wide points: Clonal diversity was possibly underestimated; the donors were predominantly white British and more often female.

V lost 5 bases, J lost 1 base, and 4 bases stayed unmatched. Germline V CDR1 and CDR2: PRHDT, FYEKMQ (reference sequence). This CDR3 has 17 amino acids. Only in-frame clones appear in the TCRdb table, and some are missing; sequencing was by immunoSEQ multiplex PCR. This sample has about 110,000 clones, with roughly 88% found just once. On this clone itself: Its antigen remains unidentified.

V is TRBV13 and J is TRBJ2-3, with 15 bases matching TRBD2. Sequences were derived from peripheral blood, sampled on day 0 of AZD1222 vaccination. The source is an adult in good health. The CDR3 DNA follows: TGTGCCAGCAGCCTTCGGACTAGCGGGAGGGGCACAGATACGCAGTATTTT. As protein: CASSLRTSGRGTDTQYF.